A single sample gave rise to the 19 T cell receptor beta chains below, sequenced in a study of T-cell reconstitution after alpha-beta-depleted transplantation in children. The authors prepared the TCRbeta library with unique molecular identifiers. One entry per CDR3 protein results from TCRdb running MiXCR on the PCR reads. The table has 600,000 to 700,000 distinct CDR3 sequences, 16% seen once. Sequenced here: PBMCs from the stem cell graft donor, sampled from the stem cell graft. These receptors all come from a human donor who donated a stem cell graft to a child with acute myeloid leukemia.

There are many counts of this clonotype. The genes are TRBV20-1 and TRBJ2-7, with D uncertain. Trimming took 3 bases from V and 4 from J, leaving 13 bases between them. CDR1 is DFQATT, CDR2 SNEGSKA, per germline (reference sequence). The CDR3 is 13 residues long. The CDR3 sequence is CSASQPGTYEQYV. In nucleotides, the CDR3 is TGCAGTGCTAGCCAGCCAGGAACTTACGAGCAGTACGTC.

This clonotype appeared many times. This CDR3 reads CAILGGGEQYF. The DNA for the CDR3 is TGTGCCATTCTGGGGGGGGGCGAGCAGTACTTC. The J gene is TRBJ2-7, the V gene TRBV10-3; 7 nucleotides align to TRBD2. The CDR3 spans 11 residues. V was pared by 9 bases and J by 6 bases, with 5 bases of the junction left unmatched. Per germline, CDR1 ENHRY and CDR2 SYGVKD.

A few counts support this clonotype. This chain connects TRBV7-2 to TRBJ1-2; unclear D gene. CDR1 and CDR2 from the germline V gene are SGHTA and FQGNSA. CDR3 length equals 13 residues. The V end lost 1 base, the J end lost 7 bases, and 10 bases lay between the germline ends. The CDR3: CASSLVRTPGYTF. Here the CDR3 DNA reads TGTGCCAGCAGCTTAGTGAGGACTCCTGGCTACACCTTC.

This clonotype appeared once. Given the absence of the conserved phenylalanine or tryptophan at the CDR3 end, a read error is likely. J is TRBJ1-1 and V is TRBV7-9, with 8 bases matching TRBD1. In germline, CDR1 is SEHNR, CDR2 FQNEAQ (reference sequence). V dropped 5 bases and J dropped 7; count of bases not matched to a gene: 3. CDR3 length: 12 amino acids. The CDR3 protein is CASSHGQGEAFL. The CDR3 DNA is TGTGCCAGCAGCCACGGACAGGGTGAAGCTTTCCTT.

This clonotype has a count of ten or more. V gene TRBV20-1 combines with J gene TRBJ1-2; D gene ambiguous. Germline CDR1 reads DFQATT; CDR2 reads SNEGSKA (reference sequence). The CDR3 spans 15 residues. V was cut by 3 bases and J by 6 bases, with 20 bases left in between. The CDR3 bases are TGCAGTGCTAGGAACCGGGCCGGGTATCGAGATGGCTACACCTTC. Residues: CSARNRAGYRDGYTF.

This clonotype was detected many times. CDR3 amino acids: CSASLGDNEQFF. CDR3 in DNA: TGCAGTGCTTCACTGGGAGACAATGAGCAGTTCTTC. V gene TRBV20-1 combines with J gene TRBJ2-1; TRBD2 is a possible D gene (5 bases). CDR3 length equals 12 residues. In germline, CDR1 is DFQATT, CDR2 SNEGSKA (reference sequence). The V end was cut by 5 bases, the J end by 5 bases, with 10 bases between.

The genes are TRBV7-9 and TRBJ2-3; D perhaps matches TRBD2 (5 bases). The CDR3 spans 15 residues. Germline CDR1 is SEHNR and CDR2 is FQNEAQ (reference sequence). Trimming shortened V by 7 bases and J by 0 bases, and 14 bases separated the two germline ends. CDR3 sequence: CASTKTLESTDTQYF. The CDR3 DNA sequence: TGTGCCAGCACGAAAACACTAGAAAGCACAGATACGCAGTATTTT.

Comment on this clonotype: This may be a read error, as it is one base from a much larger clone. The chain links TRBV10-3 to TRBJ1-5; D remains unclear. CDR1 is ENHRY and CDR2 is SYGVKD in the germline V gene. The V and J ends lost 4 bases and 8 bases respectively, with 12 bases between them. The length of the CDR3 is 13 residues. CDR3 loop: CAISVEEGKPQHF. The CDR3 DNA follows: TGTGCCATCAGTGTGGAAGAGGGAAAGCCCCAGCATTTT.

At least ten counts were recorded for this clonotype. In DNA, the CDR3 is TGCAGTGCCCACCCTAGCTCTGGGGCCAACGTCCTGACTTTC. Its protein product is CSAHPSSGANVLTF. The chain joins TRBV20-1 to TRBJ2-6; no firm D call. This CDR3 contains 14 residues. The V gene's germline CDR1 is DFQATT and CDR2 SNEGSKA (reference sequence). With 6 bases removed from V and 0 bases from J, the gap between germline ends came to 9 bases.

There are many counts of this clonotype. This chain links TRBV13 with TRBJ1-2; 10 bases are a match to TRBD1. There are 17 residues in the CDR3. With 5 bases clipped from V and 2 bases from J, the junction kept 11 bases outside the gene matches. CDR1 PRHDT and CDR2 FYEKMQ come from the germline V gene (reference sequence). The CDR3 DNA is TGTGCCAGCAGCGGACCGGGACAGGGGCCGACGAACTATGGCTACACCTTC. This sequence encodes CASSGPGQGPTNYGYTF.

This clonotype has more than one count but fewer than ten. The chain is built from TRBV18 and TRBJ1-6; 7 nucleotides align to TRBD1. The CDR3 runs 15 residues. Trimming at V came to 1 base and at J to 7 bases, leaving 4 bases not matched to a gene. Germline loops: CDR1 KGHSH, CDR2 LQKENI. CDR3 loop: CASSPLQGDNSPLHF. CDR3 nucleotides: TGTGCCAGCTCACCACTCCAGGGGGACAATTCACCCCTCCACTTT.

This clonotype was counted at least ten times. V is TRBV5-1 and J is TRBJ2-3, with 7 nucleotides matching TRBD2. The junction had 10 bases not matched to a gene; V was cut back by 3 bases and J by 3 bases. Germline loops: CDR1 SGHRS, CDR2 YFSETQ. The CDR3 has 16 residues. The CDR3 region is CASSYTTSTTTDTQYF. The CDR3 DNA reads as TGCGCCAGCAGCTACACGACTAGCACCACTACAGATACGCAGTATTTT.

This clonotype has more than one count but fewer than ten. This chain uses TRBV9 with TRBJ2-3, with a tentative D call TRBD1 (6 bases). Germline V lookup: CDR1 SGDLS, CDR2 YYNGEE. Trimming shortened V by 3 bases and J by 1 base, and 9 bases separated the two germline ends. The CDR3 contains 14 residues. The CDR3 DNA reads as TGTGCCAGCAGCGGGGGGCGGGGCACAGATACGCAGTATTTT. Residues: CASSGGRGTDTQYF.

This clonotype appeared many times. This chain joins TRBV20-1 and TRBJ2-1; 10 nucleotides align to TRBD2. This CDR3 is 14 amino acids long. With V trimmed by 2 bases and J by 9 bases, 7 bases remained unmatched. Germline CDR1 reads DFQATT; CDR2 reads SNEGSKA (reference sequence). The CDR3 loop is CSARLSGGPGEQFF. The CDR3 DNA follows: TGCAGTGCTAGACTTAGCGGGGGGCCCGGTGAGCAGTTCTTC.

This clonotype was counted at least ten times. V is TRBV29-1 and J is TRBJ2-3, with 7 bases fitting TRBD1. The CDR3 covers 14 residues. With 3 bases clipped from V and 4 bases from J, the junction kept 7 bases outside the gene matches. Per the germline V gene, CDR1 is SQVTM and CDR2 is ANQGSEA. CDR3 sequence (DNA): TGCAGCGTTGATGGAAGGGGGCAACCAGATACGCAGTATTTT. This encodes CSVDGRGQPDTQYF.

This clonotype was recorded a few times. The CDR3 DNA follows: TGCGCCAGCAGGGGAGGGTATAGGGGCGACACTGAAGCTTTCTTT. It encodes CASRGGYRGDTEAFF. The rearrangement uses TRBV5-1 and TRBJ1-1; weak D call: TRBD1 (5 bases). The CDR3 covers 15 residues. Trimming pared 5 bases from V and 3 bases from J, leaving 17 bases between. Per germline, CDR1 SGHRS and CDR2 YFSETQ.

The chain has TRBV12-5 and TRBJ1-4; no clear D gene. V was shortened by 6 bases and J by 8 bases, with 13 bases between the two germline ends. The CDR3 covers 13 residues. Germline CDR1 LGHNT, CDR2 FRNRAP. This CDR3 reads CASGPTGGEKLFF. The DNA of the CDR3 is TGTGCTAGTGGCCCCACGGGAGGAGAAAAACTGTTTTTT.

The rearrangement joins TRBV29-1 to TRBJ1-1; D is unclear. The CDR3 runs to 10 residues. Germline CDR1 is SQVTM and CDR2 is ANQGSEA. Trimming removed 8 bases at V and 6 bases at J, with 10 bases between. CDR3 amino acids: CSLGPAEAFF. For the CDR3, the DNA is TGCAGCCTTGGCCCGGCTGAAGCTTTCTTT.

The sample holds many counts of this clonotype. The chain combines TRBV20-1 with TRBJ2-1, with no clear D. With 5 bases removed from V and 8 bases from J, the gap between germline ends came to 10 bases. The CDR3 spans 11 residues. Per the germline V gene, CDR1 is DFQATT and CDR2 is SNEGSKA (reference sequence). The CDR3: CSARAIDEQFF. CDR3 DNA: TGCAGTGCTCGAGCCATCGATGAGCAGTTCTTC.